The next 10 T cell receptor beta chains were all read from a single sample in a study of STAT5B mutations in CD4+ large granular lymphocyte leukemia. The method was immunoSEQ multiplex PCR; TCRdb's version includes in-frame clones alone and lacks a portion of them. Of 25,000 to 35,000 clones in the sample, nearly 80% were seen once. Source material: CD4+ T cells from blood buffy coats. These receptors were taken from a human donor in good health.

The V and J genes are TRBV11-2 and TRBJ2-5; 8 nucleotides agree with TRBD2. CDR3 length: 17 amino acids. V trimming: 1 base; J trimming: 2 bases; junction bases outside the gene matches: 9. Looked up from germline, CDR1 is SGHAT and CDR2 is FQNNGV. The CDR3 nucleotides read TGTGCCAGCAGCTTAGCCCTGACGGGAGGGACGCAAGAGACCCAGTACTTC. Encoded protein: CASSLALTGGTQETQYF.

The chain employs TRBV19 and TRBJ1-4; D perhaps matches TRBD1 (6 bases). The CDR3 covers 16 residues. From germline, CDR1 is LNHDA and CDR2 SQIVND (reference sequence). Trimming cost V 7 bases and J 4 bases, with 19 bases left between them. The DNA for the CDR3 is TGTGCCAGTACGCAGAGGGGGTTCGGCGGTAATGAAAAACTGTTTTTT. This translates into CASTQRGFGGNEKLFF.

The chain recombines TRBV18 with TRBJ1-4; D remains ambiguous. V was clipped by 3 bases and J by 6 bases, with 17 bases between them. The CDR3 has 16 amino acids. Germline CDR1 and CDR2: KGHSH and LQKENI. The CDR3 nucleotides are TGTGCCAGCTCACCGACGGGCCGCGAAGTTGATGAAAAACTGTTTTTT. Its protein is CASSPTGREVDEKLFF.

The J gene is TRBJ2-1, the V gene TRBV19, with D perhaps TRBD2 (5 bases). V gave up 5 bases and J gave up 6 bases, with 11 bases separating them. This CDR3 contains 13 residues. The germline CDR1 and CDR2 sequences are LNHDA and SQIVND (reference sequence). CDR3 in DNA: TGTGCCAGTAGTTTAGGACTGTTCAATGAGCAGTTCTTC. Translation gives CASSLGLFNEQFF.

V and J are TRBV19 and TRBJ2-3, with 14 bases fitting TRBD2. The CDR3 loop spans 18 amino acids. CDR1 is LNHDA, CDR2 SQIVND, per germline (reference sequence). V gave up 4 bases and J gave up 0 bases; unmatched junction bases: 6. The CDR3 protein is CASSTGTSGSPSTDTQYF. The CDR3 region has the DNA TGTGCCAGTAGTACGGGGACTAGCGGGAGTCCCAGCACAGATACGCAGTATTTT.

CDR3 nucleotide sequence: TGTGCCAGCAGTAAGGCAGGGGGATCCTACGAGCAGTACTTC. This translates into CASSKAGGSYEQYF. The gene calls are TRBV28 and TRBJ2-7, with 7 bases matching TRBD1. V shed 5 bases, J shed 1 base, and the junction held 5 bases outside the gene matches. This CDR3 has 14 amino acids. The V gene's germline CDR1 is MDHEN and CDR2 SYDVKM.

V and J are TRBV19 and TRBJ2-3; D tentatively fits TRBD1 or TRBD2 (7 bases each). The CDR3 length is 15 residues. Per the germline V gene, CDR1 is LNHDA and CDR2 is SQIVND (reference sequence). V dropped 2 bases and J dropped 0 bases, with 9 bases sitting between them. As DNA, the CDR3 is TGTGCCAGTAGTATACAGGGGGGGAGCACAGATACGCAGTATTTT. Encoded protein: CASSIQGGSTDTQYF.

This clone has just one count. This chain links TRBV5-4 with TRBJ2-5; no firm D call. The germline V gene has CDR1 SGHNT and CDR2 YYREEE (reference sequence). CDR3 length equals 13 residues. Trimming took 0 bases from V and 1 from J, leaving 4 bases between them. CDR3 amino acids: CASSLVTQETQYF. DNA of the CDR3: TGTGCCAGCAGCTTGGTTACCCAAGAGACCCAGTACTTC.

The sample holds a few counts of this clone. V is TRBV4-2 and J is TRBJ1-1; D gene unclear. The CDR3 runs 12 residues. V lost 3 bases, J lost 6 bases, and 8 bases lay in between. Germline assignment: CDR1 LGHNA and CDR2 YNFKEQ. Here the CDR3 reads CASSQLRAEAFF. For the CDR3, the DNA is TGTGCCAGCAGCCAGCTGAGGGCTGAAGCTTTCTTT.

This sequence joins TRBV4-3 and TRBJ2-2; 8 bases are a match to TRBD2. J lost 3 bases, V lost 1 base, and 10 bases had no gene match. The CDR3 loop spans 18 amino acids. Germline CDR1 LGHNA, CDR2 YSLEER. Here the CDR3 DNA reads TGCGCCAGCAGCCAAGTCGTTGGCGGGGGGACTTACACCGGGGAGCTGTTTTTT. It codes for CASSQVVGGGTYTGELFF.